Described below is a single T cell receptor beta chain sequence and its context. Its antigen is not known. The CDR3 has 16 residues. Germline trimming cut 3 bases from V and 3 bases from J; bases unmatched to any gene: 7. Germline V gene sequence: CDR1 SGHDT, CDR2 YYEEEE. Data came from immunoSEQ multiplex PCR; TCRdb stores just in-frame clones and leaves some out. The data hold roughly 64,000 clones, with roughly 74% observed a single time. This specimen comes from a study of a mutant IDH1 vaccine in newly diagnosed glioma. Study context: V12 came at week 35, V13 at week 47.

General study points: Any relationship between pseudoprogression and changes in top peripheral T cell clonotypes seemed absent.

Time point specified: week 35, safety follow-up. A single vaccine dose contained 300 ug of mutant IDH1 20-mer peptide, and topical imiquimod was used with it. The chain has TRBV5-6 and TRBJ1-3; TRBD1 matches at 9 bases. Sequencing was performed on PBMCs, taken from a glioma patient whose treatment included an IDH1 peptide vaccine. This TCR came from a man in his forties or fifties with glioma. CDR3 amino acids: CASSWGDREVGNTIYF. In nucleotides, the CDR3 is TGTGCCAGCAGCTGGGGGGACAGGGAAGTTGGAAACACCATATATTTT.